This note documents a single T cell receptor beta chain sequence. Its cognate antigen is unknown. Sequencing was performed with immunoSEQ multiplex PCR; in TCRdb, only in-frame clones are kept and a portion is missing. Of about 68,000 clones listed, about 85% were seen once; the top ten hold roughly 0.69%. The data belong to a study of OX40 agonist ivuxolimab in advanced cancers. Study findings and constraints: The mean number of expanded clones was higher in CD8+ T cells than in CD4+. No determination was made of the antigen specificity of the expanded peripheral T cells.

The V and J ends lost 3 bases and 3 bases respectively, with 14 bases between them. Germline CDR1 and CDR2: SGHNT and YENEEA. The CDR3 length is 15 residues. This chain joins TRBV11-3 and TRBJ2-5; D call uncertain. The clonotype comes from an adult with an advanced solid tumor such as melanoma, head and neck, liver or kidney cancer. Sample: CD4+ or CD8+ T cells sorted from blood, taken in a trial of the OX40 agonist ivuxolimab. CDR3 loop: CASSFSTDGKETQYF. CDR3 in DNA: TGTGCCAGCAGCTTTTCCACAGATGGAAAAGAGACCCAGTACTTC.